Listed here are 30 T cell receptor beta chains from one sample, sequenced in a study of OX40 agonist ivuxolimab in advanced cancers. Measured with immunoSEQ multiplex PCR; TCRdb has only the in-frame clones, and not every one. The sample includes tens of thousands of clones, under 80% of them seen just once. This specimen was CD4+ or CD8+ T cells sorted from blood, taken in a trial of the OX40 agonist ivuxolimab. These receptors all come from an adult with an advanced solid tumor such as melanoma, head and neck, liver or kidney cancer.

Ten or more counts support this clone. The chain has TRBV5-6 and TRBJ2-4; TRBD1 is a possible D gene (6 bases). Germline loops: CDR1 SGHDT, CDR2 YYEEEE. The V end was cut by 2 bases, the J end by 5 bases, with 14 bases between. The CDR3 contains 15 residues. CDR3 sequence reads: CASSFRSQGQNIQYF. CDR3 coding DNA: TGTGCCAGCAGCTTTAGGTCCCAGGGGCAAAACATTCAGTACTTC.

The chain uses TRBV18 and TRBJ2-1; TRBD2 agrees at 15 bases. This CDR3 comprises 16 residues. In germline, CDR1 is KGHSH, CDR2 LQKENI. J lost 9 bases, V lost 2 bases, and 5 bases had no gene match. The CDR3 region is CASSPTGLAGGSEQFF. In DNA form, the CDR3 reads TGTGCCAGCTCACCAACCGGACTAGCGGGAGGGAGTGAGCAGTTCTTC.

Concerning this clone: Germline is not matched at one junction end, which may reflect a read error. The same CDR3 arises from other DNA sequences in this sample as well. The chain couples TRBV27 to TRBJ1-2, with D uncertain. The germline V gene has CDR1 MNHEY and CDR2 SMNVEV (reference sequence). CDR3 length: 15 residues. CDR3 coding DNA: TGCGCCAGCAGTTTAAGTCAGACGTTTAACTATGGCTACACCTTC. Translating it yields CASSLSQTFNYGYTF.

V and J are TRBV15 and TRBJ1-1; 8 nucleotides line up with TRBD1. Per germline, CDR1 LNHNV and CDR2 YYDKDF (reference sequence). Unmatched junction bases numbered 18, after V lost 3 bases and J lost 6 bases. CDR3 size: 18 residues. CDR3 amino acids: CATSRYVSGGRRGAEAFF. The CDR3 coding sequence is TGTGCCACCAGCAGGTACGTTTCAGGGGGCCGTCGTGGGGCTGAAGCTTTCTTT.

This rearrangement joins TRBV10-3 to TRBJ2-3; perhaps TRBD2 as D (5 bases). The V gene lost 6 bases and the J gene lost 2 bases, with 6 bases spanning the gap. The germline V gene encodes CDR1 ENHRY and CDR2 SYGVKD. The CDR3 is 12 residues long. CDR3 coding DNA: TGTGCCATCAGCGGGGTCACAGATACGCAGTATTTT. Translation: CAISGVTDTQYF.

The chain employs TRBV18 and TRBJ2-5; a weak D match, TRBD1 (6 bases). The J call is uncertain, as TRBJ2-7 better fits the DNA end. Germline-derived CDR1 and CDR2 are KGHSH and LQKENI. The CDR3 sequence is 14 residues long. The CDR3 is CASSPSDSNYEQYF. DNA of the CDR3: TGTGCCAGCTCACCTTCGGACAGCAACTACGAGCAGTACTTC.

The V gene is TRBV7-9, the J gene TRBJ1-5; tentatively, D is TRBD1 (6 bases). Germline lookup yields CDR1 SEHNR and CDR2 FQNEAQ (reference sequence). V dropped 5 bases and J dropped 6 bases, with 17 bases sitting between them. The CDR3 has 15 residues. In DNA form, the CDR3 reads TGTGCCAGCAGCCCCGCGGGGGCAGAAGGTCAGCCCCAGCATTTT. It encodes CASSPAGAEGQPQHF.

This rearrangement joins TRBV30 to TRBJ1-1; no clear D gene. CDR1 and CDR2 (germline): GTSNPN, SVGIG (reference sequence). This CDR3 is built from 13 residues. V was shortened by 4 bases and J by 3 bases, with 12 bases between the two germline ends. CDR3 protein: CAWTTGLDTEAFF. CDR3 bases: TGTGCCTGGACCACCGGTCTCGACACTGAAGCTTTCTTT.

The rearrangement joins TRBV2 to TRBJ2-3; the D is unclear. The ends were cut back, 5 bases at V and 4 bases at J, with 4 bases in the middle. Per germline, CDR1 SNHLY and CDR2 FYNNEI. The CDR3 is made up of 11 amino acids. The CDR3 spells CASSTSDTQYF. In DNA, the CDR3 is TGTGCCAGCAGTACATCAGATACGCAGTATTTT.

The J gene is TRBJ1-4, the V gene TRBV27; the match to TRBD1 covers 9 bases. Germline V gives CDR1 MNHEY, CDR2 SMNVEV (reference sequence). The CDR3 loop spans 20 amino acids. V shed 5 bases and J 0 bases; nucleotides not matched to a gene: 16. CDR3 in amino acids: CASSLISWTGADATNEKLFF. CDR3 in DNA: TGTGCCAGCAGTCTCATCTCCTGGACAGGGGCCGATGCAACTAATGAAAAACTGTTTTTT. Supplemented by reference TRBV27 and TRBJ1-4, the full variable domain reads EAQVTQNPRYLITVTGKKLTVTCSQNMNHEYMSWYRQDPGLGLRQIYYSMNVEVTDKGDVPEGYKVSRKEKRNFPLILESPSPNQTSLYFCASSLISWTGADATNEKLFFGSGTQLSVL.

This clone was seen just once. This chain uses TRBV28 with TRBJ1-1; 9 bases map to TRBD1. There are 17 residues in the CDR3. From germline, CDR1 is MDHEN and CDR2 SYDVKM. Unmatched junction bases numbered 16, after V lost 6 bases and J lost 5 bases. CDR3 nucleotides: TGTGCCAGCAGCGGTGAACTCCTGGACAGGGGTGAGACTGAAGCTTTCTTT. This encodes CASSGELLDRGETEAFF. Using reference TRBV28 and TRBJ1-1 for the parts outside the CDR3, the full variable domain is DVKVTQSSRYLVKRTGEKVFLECVQDMDHENMFWYRQDPGLGLRLIYFSYDVKMKEKGDIPEGYSVSREKKERFSLILESASTNQTSMYLCASSGELLDRGETEAFFGQGTRLTVV.

The J gene is TRBJ1-1, the V gene TRBV4-2; D may be TRBD1 (5 bases). This CDR3 has 17 amino acids. Germline V gene lookup returns CDR1 LGHNA and CDR2 YNFKEQ. V was shortened by 4 bases and J by 0 bases, with 18 bases between the two germline ends. CDR3 residues: CASSLLGGAGLNTEAFF. The CDR3 DNA reads as TGTGCCAGCAGCCTTTTGGGCGGGGCAGGCTTGAACACTGAAGCTTTCTTT.

This clone was observed a few times. V gene TRBV28 combines with J gene TRBJ1-1; D is unresolved. The germline V gene has CDR1 MDHEN and CDR2 SYDVKM. The CDR3 is made up of 16 amino acids. The V end lost 2 bases, the J end lost 1 base, and 14 bases lay between the germline ends. The CDR3 loop reads CASSLPPPGSNTEAFF. Here the CDR3 DNA reads TGTGCCAGCAGTTTACCCCCTCCGGGATCGAACACTGAAGCTTTCTTT.

V gene TRBV5-1 combines with J gene TRBJ2-7, with 12 nucleotides matching TRBD1. Germline-derived CDR1 and CDR2 are SGHRS and YFSETQ. The junction had 7 bases not matched to a gene; V was cut back by 0 bases and J by 6 bases. The CDR3 spans 16 residues. For the CDR3, the DNA is TGCGCCAGCAGCTTGGTAGGTGGGACAGGGGGCGTCGAGCAGTACTTC. Encoded protein: CASSLVGGTGGVEQYF.

This clone came up once. V and J are TRBV11-2 and TRBJ2-2; D call uncertain. Per the germline V gene, CDR1 is SGHAT and CDR2 is FQNNGV. Between the trimmed V and J ends, which lost 5 bases and 11 bases, there was a span of 18 bases. CDR3 size: 14 residues. CDR3 nucleotide sequence: TGTGCCAGCAGCCTCTTACCACGAAGTGGAGAGCTGTTTTTT. It translates to CASSLLPRSGELFF.

V is TRBV9 and J is TRBJ1-3; no clear D gene. The germline V and J ends were trimmed by 0 bases and 10 bases, with 5 bases remaining between them. The germline V gene encodes CDR1 SGDLS and CDR2 YYNGEE. This CDR3 is built from 11 residues. The CDR3 loop is CASSVEDTIYF. The CDR3 DNA reads TGTGCCAGCAGCGTAGAGGATACCATATATTTT.

The V call is TRBV4-3, the J call TRBJ1-6; TRBD1 aligns across 9 bases. The CDR3 covers 17 residues. From germline, CDR1 is LGHNA and CDR2 YSLEER. Trimming took 0 bases from V and 6 from J; bases not matched to a gene: 6. The CDR3: CASSQDPTGGVNSPLHF. The CDR3 region has the DNA TGCGCCAGCAGCCAAGACCCGACAGGGGGGGTTAATTCACCCCTCCACTTT.

The gene calls are TRBV7-8 and TRBJ1-1, with D tentatively TRBD1 (6 bases). The length of the CDR3 is 13 residues. Trimming removed 5 bases from V and 6 bases from J, with 13 bases in between. Germline-derived CDR1 and CDR2 are SGHVS and FQNEAQ. DNA for the CDR3: TGTGCCAGCAGCGTCGACAGGTCTCCTGAAGCTTTCTTT. Its translation is CASSVDRSPEAFF.

This clone was seen only a few times. The V call is TRBV19, the J call TRBJ1-4; weak D call: TRBD1 (6 bases). Per the germline V gene, CDR1 is LNHDA and CDR2 is SQIVND (reference sequence). The CDR3 spans 15 residues. V gave up 5 bases and J gave up 8 bases, with 18 bases separating them. CDR3 residues: CASSVGTRVGEKLFF. The CDR3 nucleotides read TGTGCCAGTAGTGTAGGGACAAGGGTTGGCGAAAAACTGTTTTTT.

The chain couples TRBV7-8 to TRBJ1-1; TRBD1 matches at 7 bases. J was trimmed by 4 bases and V by 5 bases; bases with no gene match: 7. The CDR3 is 14 residues long. CDR1 and CDR2 (germline): SGHVS, FQNEAQ. CDR3 coding DNA: TGTGCCAGCAGCCATAGACAGGGTCGCACTGAAGCTTTCTTT. Encoded protein: CASSHRQGRTEAFF.

Turning to this clone: This sample includes further DNA sequences coding for the same CDR3. The chain carries TRBV4-2 and TRBJ2-1; 13 nucleotides agree with TRBD2. Per germline, CDR1 LGHNA and CDR2 YNFKEQ. Trimming cost V 0 bases and J 6 bases; bases outside gene matches: 2. The CDR3 covers 16 residues. The DNA for the CDR3 is TGTGCCAGCAGCCAAGAGGGGACTAGCGGGACCAATGAGCAGTTCTTC. It is translated as CASSQEGTSGTNEQFF.

In its sample, this clone was seen a few times. V is TRBV28 and J is TRBJ1-1; no definite D call. Trimming removed 8 bases at V and 1 base at J, with 14 bases between. Germline CDR1 reads MDHEN; CDR2 reads SYDVKM. CDR3 size: 14 residues. CDR3 residues: CASCYGWGNTEAFF. For the CDR3, the DNA is TGTGCCAGCTGCTATGGGTGGGGGAACACTGAAGCTTTCTTT.

The chain uses TRBV6-5 and TRBJ2-1; the match to TRBD2 covers 10 bases. J was trimmed by 9 bases and V by 6 bases; bases with no gene match: 8. This CDR3 contains 14 residues. The germline gives CDR1 MNHEY, CDR2 SVGAGI. The CDR3 here is CASRASGSAGEQFF. The CDR3 DNA reads TGTGCCAGCAGAGCTAGCGGGAGCGCGGGTGAGCAGTTCTTC.

The rearrangement joins TRBV7-2 to TRBJ2-1, with D perhaps given as TRBD1 or TRBD2 (5 bases each). Trimming took 6 bases from V and 11 from J, leaving 14 bases between them. CDR1 and CDR2 (germline): SGHTA, FQGNSA. The CDR3 contains 12 residues. The CDR3 region is CASSPVTGQQFF. The CDR3 nucleotides read TGTGCCAGCAGTCCAGTGACGGGACAGCAGTTCTTC. Combining the CDR3 with reference TRBV7-2 and TRBJ2-1 gives the whole variable domain GAGVSQSPSNKVTEKGKDVELRCDPISGHTALYWYRQSLGQGLEFLIYFQGNSAPDKSGLPSDRFSAERTGGSVSTLTIQRTQQEDSAVYLCASSPVTGQQFFGPGTRLTVL.

This sequence joins TRBV10-2 and TRBJ2-5; TRBD2 matches 13 bases. CDR1 is WSHSY and CDR2 is SAAADI in the germline V gene. This CDR3 has 15 amino acids. With V trimmed by 2 bases and J by 4 bases, 1 base remained unmatched. CDR3 DNA sequence: TGCGCCAGCAGTGAGAGGACTAGCGGGGGAGAGACCCAGTACTTC. Protein product: CASSERTSGGETQYF.

CDR3 DNA: TGCGCCAGCAGCAAAAGACAGGGTCCCTTTGGCGAGCAGTACTTC. Translation gives CASSKRQGPFGEQYF. The chain couples TRBV5-1 to TRBJ2-7; 7 bases match TRBD1. This CDR3 is built from 15 residues. The V gene's germline CDR1 is SGHRS and CDR2 YFSETQ. The V segment lost 4 bases and the J segment 6 bases; nucleotides outside the gene matches: 13.

This chain joins TRBV7-2 and TRBJ2-1; unclear D gene. Germline CDR1 SGHTA, CDR2 FQGNSA. V shed 4 bases and J shed 7 bases, with 14 bases lying between them. This CDR3 is built from 14 residues. CDR3 protein: CASSSRQRLNEQFF. Here the CDR3 DNA reads TGTGCCAGCAGCTCCCGCCAACGGCTGAATGAGCAGTTCTTC.

V gene TRBV19 combines with J gene TRBJ1-2, with D maybe TRBD1 (5 bases). The ends were cut back, 3 bases at V and 1 base at J, with 15 bases in the middle. CDR3 length: 16 amino acids. Germline CDR1 reads LNHDA; CDR2 reads SQIVND (reference sequence). The CDR3 nucleotides read TGTGCCAGTAGTATGACTACAGGATATAGTAACTATGGCTACACCTTC. Translating it yields CASSMTTGYSNYGYTF.

V usage is TRBV18 and J usage is TRBJ1-2; D unclear. Germline V gene data show CDR1 as KGHSH and CDR2 as LQKENI. The germline V and J ends were trimmed by 6 bases and 8 bases, with 28 bases remaining between them. CDR3 length: 17 residues. The CDR3, as DNA: TGTGCCAGCTCTCGACCAGGCCACGAACTTGGTTCGGGGGGCTACACCTTC. Translation gives CASSRPGHELGSGGYTF.

This clone turned up a few times. V usage is TRBV11-2 and J usage is TRBJ2-1; the D gene is possibly TRBD1 (6 bases). The germline V and J ends were trimmed by 5 bases and 6 bases, with 17 bases remaining between them. This CDR3 comprises 15 residues. From germline, CDR1 is SGHAT and CDR2 FQNNGV. CDR3 nucleotide sequence: TGTGCCAGCAGCCCCGTACAGGGACGGGGCAATGAGCAGTTCTTC. This encodes CASSPVQGRGNEQFF.